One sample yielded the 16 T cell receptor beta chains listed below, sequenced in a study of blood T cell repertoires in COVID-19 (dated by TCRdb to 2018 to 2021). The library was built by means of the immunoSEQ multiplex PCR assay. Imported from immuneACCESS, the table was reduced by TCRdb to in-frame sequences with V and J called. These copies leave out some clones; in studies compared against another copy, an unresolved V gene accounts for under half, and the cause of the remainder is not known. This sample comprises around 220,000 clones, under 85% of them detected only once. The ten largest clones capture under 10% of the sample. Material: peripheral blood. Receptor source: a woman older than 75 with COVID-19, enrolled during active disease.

The CDR3 is CASSRQGGGEKLFF. The CDR3 DNA follows: TGTGCCAGCAGCCGTCAGGGGGGAGGCGAAAAACTGTTTTTT. The rearrangement uses TRBV11-2 and TRBJ1-4; the match to TRBD1 covers 7 bases. CDR3 length: 14 amino acids. Germline values: CDR1 SGHAT, CDR2 FQNNGV. The V and J ends lost 5 bases and 8 bases, in that order; junction bases with no gene match: 8.

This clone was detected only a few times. For the CDR3, the DNA is TGTGCCAGCAGCCTTCCGGGGGAGCTGTTTTTT. Translating gives CASSLPGELFF. The chain joins TRBV6-6 to TRBJ2-2; D not certain. Looked up from germline, CDR1 is MNHNY and CDR2 is SVGAGI (reference sequence). This CDR3 has 11 residues. The V end was cut by 6 bases, the J end by 8 bases, with 7 bases between.

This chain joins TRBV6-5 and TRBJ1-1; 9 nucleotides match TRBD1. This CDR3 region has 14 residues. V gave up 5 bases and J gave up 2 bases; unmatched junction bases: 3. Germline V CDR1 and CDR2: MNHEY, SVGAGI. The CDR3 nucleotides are TGTGCCAGCAGTCAGGACAGGGGAAACACTGAAGCTTTCTTT. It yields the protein CASSQDRGNTEAFF.

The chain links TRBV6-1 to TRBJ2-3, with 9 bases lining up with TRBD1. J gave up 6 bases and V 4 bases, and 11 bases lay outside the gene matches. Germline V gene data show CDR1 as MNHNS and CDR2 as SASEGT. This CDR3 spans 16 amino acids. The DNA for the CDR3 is TGTGCCAGCAGTGGATCCGGGACAGGGTTATTTGATACGCAGTATTTT. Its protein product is CASSGSGTGLFDTQYF.

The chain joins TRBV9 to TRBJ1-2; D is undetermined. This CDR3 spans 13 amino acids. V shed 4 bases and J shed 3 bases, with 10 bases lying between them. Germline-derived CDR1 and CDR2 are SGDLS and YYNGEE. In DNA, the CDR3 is TGTGCCAGCAGCCGAGAAGCCGACTATGGCTACACCTTC. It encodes CASSREADYGYTF.

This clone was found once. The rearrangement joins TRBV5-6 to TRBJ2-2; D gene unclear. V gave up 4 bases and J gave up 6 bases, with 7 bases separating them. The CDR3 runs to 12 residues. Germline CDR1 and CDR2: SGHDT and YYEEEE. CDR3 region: CASSPRAGELFF. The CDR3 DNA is TGTGCCAGCAGCCCCCGTGCCGGGGAGCTGTTTTTT.

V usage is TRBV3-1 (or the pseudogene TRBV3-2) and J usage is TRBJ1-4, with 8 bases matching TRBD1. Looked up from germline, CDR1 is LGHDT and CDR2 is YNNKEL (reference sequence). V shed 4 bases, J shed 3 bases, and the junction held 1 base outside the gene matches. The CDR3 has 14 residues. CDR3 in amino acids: CASSLRGPNEKLFF. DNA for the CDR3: TGTGCCAGCAGCCTCAGGGGGCCTAATGAAAAACTGTTTTTT.

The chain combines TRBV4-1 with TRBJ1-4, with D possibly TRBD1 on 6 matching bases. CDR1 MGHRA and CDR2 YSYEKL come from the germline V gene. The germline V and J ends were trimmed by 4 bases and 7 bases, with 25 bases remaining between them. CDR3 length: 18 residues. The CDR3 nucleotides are TGCGCCAGCAGCCCAGAGGGGGGTCTTGCCACCCGGGGTGAAAAACTGTTTTTT. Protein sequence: CASSPEGGLATRGEKLFF.

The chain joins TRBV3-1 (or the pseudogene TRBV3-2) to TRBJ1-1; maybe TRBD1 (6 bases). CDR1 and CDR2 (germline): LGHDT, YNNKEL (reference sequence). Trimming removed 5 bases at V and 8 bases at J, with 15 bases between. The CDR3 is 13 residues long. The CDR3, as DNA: TGTGCCAGCAGCGATACAGGGACTAGGGAAGCTTTCTTT. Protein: CASSDTGTREAFF.

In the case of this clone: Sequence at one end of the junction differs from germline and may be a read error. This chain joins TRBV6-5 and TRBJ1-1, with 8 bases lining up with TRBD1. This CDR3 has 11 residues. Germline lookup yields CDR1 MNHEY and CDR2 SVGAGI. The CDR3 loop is CASSWGGQVIF. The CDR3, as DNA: TGTGCCAGCAGTTGGGGGGGACAGGTGATCTTT.

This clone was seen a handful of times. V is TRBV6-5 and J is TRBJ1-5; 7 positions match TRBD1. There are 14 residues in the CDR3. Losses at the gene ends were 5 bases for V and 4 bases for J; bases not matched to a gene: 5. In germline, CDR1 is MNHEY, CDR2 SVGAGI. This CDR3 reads CASSRTGGNQPQHF. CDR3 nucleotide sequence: TGTGCCAGCAGTCGGACAGGCGGAAATCAGCCCCAGCATTTT.

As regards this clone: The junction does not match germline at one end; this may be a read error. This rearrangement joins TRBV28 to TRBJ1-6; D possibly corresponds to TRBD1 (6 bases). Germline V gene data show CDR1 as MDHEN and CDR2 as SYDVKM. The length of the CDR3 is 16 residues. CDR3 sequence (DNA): TGTGCCAGCCGTTTAAGGGAGGGGGTGCCAAATTCACCCCTCCACTTT. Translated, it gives CASRLREGVPNSPLHF.

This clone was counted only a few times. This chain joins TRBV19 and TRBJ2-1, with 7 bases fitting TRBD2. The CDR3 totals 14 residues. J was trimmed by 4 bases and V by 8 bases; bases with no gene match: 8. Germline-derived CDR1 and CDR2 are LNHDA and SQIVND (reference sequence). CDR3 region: CASGGEAVYNEQFF. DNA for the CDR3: TGTGCCAGTGGGGGGGAGGCGGTTTACAATGAGCAGTTCTTC.

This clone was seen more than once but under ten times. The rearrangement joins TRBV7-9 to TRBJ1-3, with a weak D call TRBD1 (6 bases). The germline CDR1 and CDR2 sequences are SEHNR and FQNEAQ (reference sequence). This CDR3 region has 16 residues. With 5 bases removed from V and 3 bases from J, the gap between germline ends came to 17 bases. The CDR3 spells CASSPLGGSRGNTIYF. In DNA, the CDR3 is TGTGCCAGCAGCCCCCTTGGGGGCTCTCGTGGAAACACCATATATTTT.

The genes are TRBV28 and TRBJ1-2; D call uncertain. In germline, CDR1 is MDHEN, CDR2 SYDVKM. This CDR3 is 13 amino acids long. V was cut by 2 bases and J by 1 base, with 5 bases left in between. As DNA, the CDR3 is TGTGCCAGCAGTTTAGGCTTTAACTATGGCTACACCTTC. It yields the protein CASSLGFNYGYTF.

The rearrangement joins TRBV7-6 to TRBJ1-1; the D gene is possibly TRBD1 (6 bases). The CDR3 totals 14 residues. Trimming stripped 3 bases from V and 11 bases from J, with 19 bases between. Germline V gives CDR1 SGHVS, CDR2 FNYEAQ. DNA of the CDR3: TGTGCCAGCAGCTTCGAGGCGGGGGCGAGTCCGGCTTTCTTT. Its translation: CASSFEAGASPAFF.